The following is a T cell receptor (beta chain) sequence with its context. This record comes from a study of CD8 T cells in Susac syndrome. RNA amounts of about 0.45 to 1 ug underwent reverse transcription with random hexamers. Amplification of TCR beta CDR3 across 54 Vbeta and 13 Jbeta was performed with immunoSEQ multiplex PCR. Using its own MiXCR run on the immunoSEQ multiplex PCR reads, TCRdb lists one record per CDR3 protein. The data contain 330,000 or so distinct CDR3 sequences, approximately 85% of them singletons. The V gene's germline CDR1 is LNHNV and CDR2 YYDKDF (reference sequence). The CDR3 runs to 14 residues. The V and J ends lost 5 bases and 0 bases respectively, with 8 bases between them. Negative isolation yielded CD4+ and CD8+ T cells, and FACS enriched TEMRA cells.

The source material was CD8+ T cells from PBMCs. The source is a human donor with multiple sclerosis. The chain is built from TRBV15 and TRBJ1-5; no clear D. This CDR3 is CATSSRVSNQPQHF. DNA for the CDR3: TGTGCCACCAGCTCGAGGGTTAGCAATCAGCCCCAGCATTTT.